This T cell receptor beta chain was captured by sequencing in a study of T cell repertoires in cytomegalovirus infection. Study-wide context: Through public TCR beta signatures, both CMV infection and matching HLA type were indicated.

MiXCR, run by TCRdb on the reads, gives a single entry per CDR3 protein. The data hold more than 400,000 distinct CDR3 sequences, with around 27% observed a single time. This CDR3 spans 15 amino acids. Germline V gene lookup returns CDR1 SEHNR and CDR2 FQNEAQ (reference sequence). Trimming pared 1 base from V and 5 bases from J, leaving 12 bases between. Study observations and caveats: There were HLA-C-restricted CMV-specific TCR beta clonotypes dominating the ex vivo response. Individuals carrying CMV plus the relevant HLA were identified by cumulative frequency of public TCR beta families.

This clonotype was recorded many times. The antigen is not known. This chain connects TRBV7-9 to TRBJ2-1, with D hard to call. The sequence came from a human donor in good health (CMV status not recorded). Some clones in this sample may be carry-over from other donors' samples. Sequenced: PBMCs. The CDR3 nucleotides read TGTGCCAGCAGCTTAGTAGGTAATCTTAACAATGAGCAGTTCTTC. This codes for CASSLVGNLNNEQFF.